A selection of T cell receptor beta chains follows, all from one sample in a study of blood T cells in healthy people across ages. One entry per CDR3 protein results from TCRdb running MiXCR on the 5' RACE reads. In the table there are 1.5 million to 2 million distinct CDR3 sequences, 28% of which are singletons. Sample: blood. The receptors originated from a woman in her thirties in good health. Both conserved end residues are part of each CDR3.

J: TRBJ1-2; V: TRBV11-1; CDR3: CASSSSTGIYGYTF
J: TRBJ1-6; V: TRBV6-6; CDR3: CASSSTGWGSPLHF
J: TRBJ2-1; V: TRBV4-1; CDR3: CASSQGVRRTYEQFF
J: TRBJ1-1; V: TRBV12-3/TRBV12-4; CDR3: CASRYRGAEAFF
J: TRBJ2-3; V: TRBV12-3/TRBV12-4; CDR3: CASSLGLSTDTEYF
J: TRBJ1-1; V: TRBV20-1; CDR3: CSAWVMNTEAFF
J: TRBJ2-1; V: TRBV9; CDR3: CASSARDSGYNEQFF
J: TRBJ2-1; V: TRBV7-9; CDR3: CASSSRALISYNEQFF
J: TRBJ2-7; V: TRBV28; CDR3: CASSSLAGVYF
J: -; V: TRBV5-1; CDR3: CASSLTSRGETQYF
J: TRBJ2-7; V: TRBV6-6; CDR3: CASSLDRDVPEQYF
J: TRBJ2-1; V: TRBV20-1; CDR3: CSARLLTSNERFF
J: TRBJ2-7; V: TRBV7-9; CDR3: CASSVMGPPNYEQYF
J: TRBJ2-1; V: TRBV12-3/TRBV12-4; CDR3: CAIQRGGGNEQFF
J: -; V: TRBV6-5; CDR3: CASRASGVGETQYF
J: TRBJ1-1; V: TRBV29-1; CDR3: CSVESQKNTEAFF
J: TRBJ1-1; V: TRBV3-1; CDR3: CASSQGGWTGGTTEAFF